This TCR beta chain is from a study of CD8+ T cells in alopecia areata. PBMCs, the starting material, were the source of sorted CD4+ and CD8+ T cells. RNA was extracted and reverse transcribed into cDNA as the sequencing template. TCRdb keeps only in-frame clones here, not all; method: immunoSEQ multiplex PCR. The sample has roughly 150,000 clones; about three fifths are singletons. Trimming stripped 3 bases from V and 5 bases from J, with 11 bases between. Per the germline V gene, CDR1 is GTSNPN and CDR2 is SVGIG (reference sequence). The CDR3 totals 13 residues. The specimen was CD4+ T cells sorted from blood. V and J are TRBV30 and TRBJ1-5; no clear D gene. This receptor was taken from a human donor in good health. The CDR3 DNA reads TGTGCCTGGAGCACCGGCCTAGATCAGCCCCAGCATTTT. Amino acid sequence: CAWSTGLDQPQHF.